This is a list of T cell receptor beta chains from one sample in a study of patients and donors after allogeneic stem cell transplantation. From the RT-PCR reads, TCRdb called clonotypes with MiXCR, one entry per CDR3 protein. The table records about 40,000 distinct CDR3 sequences, roughly 30% of them present only once. Sequencing was performed on blood, either unsorted or a sorted T cell fraction (not recorded which). The receptors derive from a human donor who was either an allogeneic HSCT recipient or a stem cell or donor lymphocyte infusion donor (not recorded which). It is not recorded whose cells these are; they may come from a transplant donor. CDR3s include the opening cysteine and the closing phenylalanine or tryptophan. The order of the fields is clone size, J gene, V gene, D gene, CDR3 DNA, CDR3 protein. A D gene is named only where the DNA matches it firmly. Not every row has a clone size; where given, it reads once, few, many or a size class.

abundance: .
j_gene: TRBJ1-1
v_gene: TRBV12-3/TRBV12-4
d_gene: .
CDR3nt: TGTGCCAGCAGTAAGGATGAGGGGACTGAAGCTTTCTTT
CDR3aa: CASSKDEGTEAFF

abundance: .
j_gene: TRBJ1-1
v_gene: TRBV7-3
d_gene: .
CDR3nt: TGTGCCAGCAGCTTAACTCCCCCGACCTGGGGTAACACTGAAGCTTTCTTT
CDR3aa: CASSLTPPTWGNTEAFF

abundance: .
j_gene: TRBJ2-1
v_gene: TRBV12-3/TRBV12-4
d_gene: .
CDR3nt: TGTGCCAGCAGTCCCCTCAATGAGCAGTTCTTC
CDR3aa: CASSPLNEQFF

abundance: .
j_gene: TRBJ1-5
v_gene: TRBV3-1
d_gene: TRBD1
CDR3nt: TGTGCCAGCAGCCTGGGACAGGGGGCTCAGCCCCAGCATTTT
CDR3aa: CASSLGQGAQPQHF

abundance: few
j_gene: TRBJ2-1
v_gene: TRBV7-3
d_gene: .
CDR3nt: TGTGCCAGCAGCTTAGGGCTAGCAGGAGAATATGAGCAGTTCTTC
CDR3aa: CASSLGLAGEYEQFF

abundance: .
j_gene: TRBJ1-5
v_gene: TRBV28
d_gene: .
CDR3nt: TGTGCCAGCGGAAGCGTCCAGCCCCAGCATTTT
CDR3aa: CASGSVQPQHF

abundance: many
j_gene: TRBJ1-4
v_gene: TRBV28
d_gene: TRBD1
CDR3nt: TGTGCCAGCAGTTTATGGACAGGGGGCCCGAATGAAAAACTGTTTTTT
CDR3aa: CASSLWTGGPNEKLFF

abundance: .
j_gene: TRBJ1-5
v_gene: TRBV3-1
d_gene: TRBD1
CDR3nt: TGTGCCAGCAGCCAAGGTGGACAGGGTGTTCAGCCCCAGCATTTT
CDR3aa: CASSQGGQGVQPQHF

abundance: few
j_gene: TRBJ1-5
v_gene: TRBV2
d_gene: .
CDR3nt: TGTGCCAGCACGGTGATGGGTACAGACAATCAGCCCCAGCATTTT
CDR3aa: CASTVMGTDNQPQHF

abundance: many
j_gene: TRBJ2-3
v_gene: TRBV5-1
d_gene: .
CDR3nt: TGCGCCAGTCTTGAGGGGAACCCCACAGATACGCAGTATTTT
CDR3aa: CASLEGNPTDTQYF

abundance: few
j_gene: TRBJ1-6
v_gene: TRBV20-1
d_gene: .
CDR3nt: TGCAGTGCTAGGGAGCAGCTAAATTCACCCCTCCACTTT
CDR3aa: CSAREQLNSPLHF

abundance: few
j_gene: TRBJ1-3
v_gene: TRBV4-3
d_gene: .
CDR3nt: TGCGCCAGCAGCCAAGAACCCACCGGAAACACCATATATTTT
CDR3aa: CASSQEPTGNTIYF

abundance: .
j_gene: TRBJ2-1
v_gene: TRBV4-3
d_gene: .
CDR3nt: TGCGCCAGCAGCCCCAGAGGGGGTGGACAGAGCTCCTACAATGAGCAGTTCTTC
CDR3aa: CASSPRGGGQSSYNEQFF

abundance: .
j_gene: TRBJ2-2
v_gene: TRBV5-1
d_gene: .
CDR3nt: TGCGCCAGCAGCTTAACGGGGTTAAACACCGGGGAGCTGTTTTTT
CDR3aa: CASSLTGLNTGELFF

abundance: .
j_gene: TRBJ1-1
v_gene: TRBV9
d_gene: TRBD1
CDR3nt: TGTGCCAGCAGCGTGTACCACCCTACCGGGACAGGGGGCACTGAAGCTTTCTTT
CDR3aa: CASSVYHPTGTGGTEAFF

abundance: .
j_gene: TRBJ2-1
v_gene: TRBV24-1
d_gene: TRBD1
CDR3nt: TGTGCCACCAGTGATTTCCGAGGGACAGCCCAGGGCTCCTACAATGAGCAGTTCTTC
CDR3aa: CATSDFRGTAQGSYNEQFF

abundance: .
j_gene: TRBJ2-1
v_gene: TRBV5-4
d_gene: .
CDR3nt: TGTGCCAGCAGCCGAACCCGGGACTCCCTTACAAAGGAGTTCTTC
CDR3aa: CASSRTRDSLTKEFF

abundance: many
j_gene: TRBJ1-5
v_gene: TRBV12-3/TRBV12-4
d_gene: .
CDR3nt: TGTGCCAGCGGCATAACAGGGTCTGGGCCCCAGCATTTT
CDR3aa: CASGITGSGPQHF

abundance: few
j_gene: TRBJ1-3
v_gene: TRBV4-3
d_gene: .
CDR3nt: TGCGCCAGCAGCCAACGAGGGGCCAAGGGTGGAAACACCATATATTTT
CDR3aa: CASSQRGAKGGNTIYF

abundance: .
j_gene: TRBJ2-7
v_gene: TRBV4-2
d_gene: .
CDR3nt: TGTGCCAGCAGCCAGAGCGGAGGGCCCTACGAGCAGTACTTC
CDR3aa: CASSQSGGPYEQYF

abundance: .
j_gene: TRBJ2-7
v_gene: TRBV4-2
d_gene: .
CDR3nt: TGTGCCAGCAGCCACCTGACCGCAGGGATTACGCACTTC
CDR3aa: CASSHLTAGITHF

abundance: few
j_gene: TRBJ1-2
v_gene: TRBV20-1
d_gene: .
CDR3nt: TGCAGTGCTAGGCACAGTCTATATGGCTACACCTTC
CDR3aa: CSARHSLYGYTF

abundance: many
j_gene: TRBJ1-5
v_gene: TRBV20-1
d_gene: TRBD1
CDR3nt: TGCAGTGCTAGACAGGACAGGGGCTACAATCAGCCCCAGCATTTT
CDR3aa: CSARQDRGYNQPQHF

abundance: few
j_gene: TRBJ2-7
v_gene: TRBV10-3
d_gene: TRBD2
CDR3nt: TGTGCCATCAGTGGGCCTACTAGCGGGAGGAGCTCCTACGAGCAGTACTTC
CDR3aa: CAISGPTSGRSSYEQYF

abundance: .
j_gene: TRBJ2-1
v_gene: TRBV7-2
d_gene: TRBD2
CDR3nt: TGTGCCAGCACTCTAAGGTCGGCGGGAGGAGGCAATGAGCAGTTCTTC
CDR3aa: CASTLRSAGGGNEQFF